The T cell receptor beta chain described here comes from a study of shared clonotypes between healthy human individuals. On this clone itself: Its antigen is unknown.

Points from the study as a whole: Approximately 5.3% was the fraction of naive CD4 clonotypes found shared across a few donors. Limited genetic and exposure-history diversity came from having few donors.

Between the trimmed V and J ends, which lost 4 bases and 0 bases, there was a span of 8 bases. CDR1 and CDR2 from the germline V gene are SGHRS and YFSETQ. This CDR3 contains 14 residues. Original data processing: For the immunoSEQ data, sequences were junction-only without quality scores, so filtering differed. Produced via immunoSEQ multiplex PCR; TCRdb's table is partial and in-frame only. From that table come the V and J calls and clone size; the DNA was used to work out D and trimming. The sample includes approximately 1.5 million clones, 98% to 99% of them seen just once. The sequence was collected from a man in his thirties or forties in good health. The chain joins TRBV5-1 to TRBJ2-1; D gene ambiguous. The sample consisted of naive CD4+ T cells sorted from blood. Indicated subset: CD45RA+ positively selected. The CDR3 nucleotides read TGCGCCAGCAGCCCGCTCGACTCCTACAATGAGCAGTTCTTC. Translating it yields CASSPLDSYNEQFF.